This T cell receptor (beta chain) emerged from a study of blood T cell repertoires in COVID-19 (dated by TCRdb to the early 2020s). Study-wide context: Samples from collaborators originated in the United States, Italy and Spain and spanned both the acute and convalescent phases of COVID-19. Samples came from the ongoing ImmuneRACE study (first 160 participants) plus 1,254 subjects from 6 global collaborators. The prospective study material was composed of cDNA or gDNA derived from T cells, B-cell-depleted T cells, or PBMCs. Sample metadata almost always included a de-identified subject ID, COVID-19 status, age in years and sex. Where available, HLA class I and class II types were obtained from metadata supplied by the sample provider rather than from assay-based typing. The repertoires were made available in a free public database intended to serve as a resource for research on the immune response to SARS-CoV-2. Subjects who had been exposed to COVID-19, were actively infected with it, or had recovered from it provided the deeply sampled blood TCRbeta repertoires that made up the dataset. General conclusions and limits of the study: The quantity of clinical and demographic metadata differed by source and by participant and was supplied without curation.

With regard to this clone: Its cognate antigen has yet to be identified. Base qualities were left out, and no much larger clone turns up one base away.

Each collaborating institution followed its own protocols to collect whole blood in K2EDTA tubes. For TCRbeta analysis, collaborator samples were shipped as frozen whole blood, as isolated PBMCs, or as DNA extracted from either sample type. TCRbeta CDR3 regions were amplified from genomic DNA by means of the immunoSEQ Assay, a bias-controlled multiplex PCR. The paper's data handling went like this. The number of nucleated cells in each sample was estimated by amplification of reference gene primers within the assay. To quantify the absolute abundance of each unique TCRbeta CDR3 rearrangement, sequence reads were collapsed and filtered. For each sample, productive Simpson clonality was calculated as the square root of Simpson's diversity index over productive rearrangements. This immuneACCESS table, as held by TCRdb, lists in-frame sequences with V and J called but not all clones. Of the missing ones, under half trace to an unresolved V gene in checked studies; the others have no known cause. D and trimming come from the DNA, and the V and J calls and clone size come from that table. This sample is represented by approximately 290,000 clones; about 89% of them were singletons. The top ten hold 12% of the sample.

CDR1 LNHNV and CDR2 YYDKDF were looked up in the germline V gene (reference sequence). V is pruned by 2 bases and J by 4 bases, leaving 3 bases of the junction without a gene match. From its cysteine to its phenylalanine, the CDR3 spans 14 amino acids. Only the CDR3 portion is preserved as DNA: 42 bases, with reading frame beginning at the first base. The clonotype comes from a woman aged 55-69 years with acute or convalescent COVID-19. The V gene is TRBV15 and the J gene is TRBJ1-2; 8 bases in between match TRBD1. Sequences were obtained from peripheral blood. The CDR3 loop reads CATSRPGQVYGYTF. DNA sequence: TGTGCCACCAGCAGACCGGGACAGGTCTATGGCTACACCTTC.